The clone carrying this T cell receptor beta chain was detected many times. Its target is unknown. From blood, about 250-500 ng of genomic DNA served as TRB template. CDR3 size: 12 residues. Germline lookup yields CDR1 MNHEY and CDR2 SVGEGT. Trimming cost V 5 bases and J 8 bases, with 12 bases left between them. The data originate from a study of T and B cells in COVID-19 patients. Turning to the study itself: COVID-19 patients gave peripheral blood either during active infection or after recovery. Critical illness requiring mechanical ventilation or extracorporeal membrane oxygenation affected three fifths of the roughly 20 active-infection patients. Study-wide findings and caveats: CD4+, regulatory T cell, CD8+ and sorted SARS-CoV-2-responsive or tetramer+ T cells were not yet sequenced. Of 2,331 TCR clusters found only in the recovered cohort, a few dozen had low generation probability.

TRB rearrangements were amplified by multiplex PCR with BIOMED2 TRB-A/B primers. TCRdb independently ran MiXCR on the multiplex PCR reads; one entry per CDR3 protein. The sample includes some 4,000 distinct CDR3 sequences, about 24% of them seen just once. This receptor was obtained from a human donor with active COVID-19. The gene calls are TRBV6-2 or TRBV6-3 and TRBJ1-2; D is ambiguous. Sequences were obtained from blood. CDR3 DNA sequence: TGTGCCAGCAGTCGTAGACCGCGAGGCTACACCTTC. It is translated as CASSRRPRGYTF.